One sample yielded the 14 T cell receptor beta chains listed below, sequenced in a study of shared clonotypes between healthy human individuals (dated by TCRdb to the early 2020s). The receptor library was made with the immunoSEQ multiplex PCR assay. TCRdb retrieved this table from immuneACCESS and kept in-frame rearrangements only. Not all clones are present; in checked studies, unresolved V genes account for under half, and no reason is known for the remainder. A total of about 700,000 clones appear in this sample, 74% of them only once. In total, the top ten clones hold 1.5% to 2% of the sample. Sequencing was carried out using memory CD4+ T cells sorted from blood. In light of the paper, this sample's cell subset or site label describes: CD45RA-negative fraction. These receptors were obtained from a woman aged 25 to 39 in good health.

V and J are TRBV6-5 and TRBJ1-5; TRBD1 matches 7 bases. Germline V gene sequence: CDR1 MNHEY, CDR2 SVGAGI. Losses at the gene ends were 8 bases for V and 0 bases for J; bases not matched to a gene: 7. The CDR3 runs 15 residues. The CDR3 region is CASAENRGSNQPQHF. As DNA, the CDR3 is TGTGCCAGCGCAGAGAACAGGGGTAGCAATCAGCCCCAGCATTTT.

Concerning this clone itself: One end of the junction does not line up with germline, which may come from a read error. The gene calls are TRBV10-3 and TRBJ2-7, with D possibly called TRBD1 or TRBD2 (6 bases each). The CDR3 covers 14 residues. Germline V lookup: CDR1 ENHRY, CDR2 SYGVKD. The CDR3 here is CASSWTAGPYEQYF. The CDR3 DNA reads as TGTGCCAGCAGTTGGACAGCGGGCCCCTACGAGCAGTACTTC.

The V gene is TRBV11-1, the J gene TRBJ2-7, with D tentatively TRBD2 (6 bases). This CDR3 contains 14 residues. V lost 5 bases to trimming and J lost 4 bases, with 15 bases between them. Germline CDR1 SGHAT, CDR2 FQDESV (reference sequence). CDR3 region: CASSAPGSSYEQYF. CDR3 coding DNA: TGTGCCAGCAGCGCCCCCGGGAGTTCATACGAGCAGTACTTC.

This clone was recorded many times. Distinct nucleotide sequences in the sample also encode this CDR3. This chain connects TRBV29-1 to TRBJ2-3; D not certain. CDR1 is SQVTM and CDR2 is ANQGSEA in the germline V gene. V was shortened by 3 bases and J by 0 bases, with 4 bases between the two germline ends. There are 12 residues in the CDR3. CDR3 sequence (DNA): TGCAGCGTTGAGGGCAGCACAGATACGCAGTATTTT. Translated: CSVEGSTDTQYF.

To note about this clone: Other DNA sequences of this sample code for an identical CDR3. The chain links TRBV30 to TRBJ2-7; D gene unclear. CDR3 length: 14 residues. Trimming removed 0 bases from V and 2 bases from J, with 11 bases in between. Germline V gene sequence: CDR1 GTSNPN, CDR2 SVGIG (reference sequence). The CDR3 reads CAWSVSGGTYEQYF. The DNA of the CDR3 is TGTGCCTGGAGTGTAAGTGGCGGCACCTACGAGCAGTACTTC.

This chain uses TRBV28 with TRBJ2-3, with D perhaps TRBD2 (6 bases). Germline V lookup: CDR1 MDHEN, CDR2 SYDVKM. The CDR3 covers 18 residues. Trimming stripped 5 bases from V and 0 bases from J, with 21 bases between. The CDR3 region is CASSALQAGRQSTDTQYF. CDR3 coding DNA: TGTGCCAGCAGTGCACTTCAGGCGGGGCGACAAAGCACAGATACGCAGTATTTT.

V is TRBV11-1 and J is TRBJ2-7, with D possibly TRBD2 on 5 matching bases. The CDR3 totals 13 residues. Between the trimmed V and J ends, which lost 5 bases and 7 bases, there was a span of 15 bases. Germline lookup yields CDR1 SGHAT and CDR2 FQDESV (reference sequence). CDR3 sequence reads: CASSALRTGEQYF. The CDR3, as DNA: TGTGCCAGCAGCGCACTTCGAACGGGGGAGCAGTACTTC.

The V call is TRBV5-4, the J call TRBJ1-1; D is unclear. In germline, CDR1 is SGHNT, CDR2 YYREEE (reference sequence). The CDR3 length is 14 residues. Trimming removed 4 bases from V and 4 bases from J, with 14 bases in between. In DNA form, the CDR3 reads TGTGCCAGCAGCATTACTCAGGTGGGCACTGAAGCTTTCTTT. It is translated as CASSITQVGTEAFF.

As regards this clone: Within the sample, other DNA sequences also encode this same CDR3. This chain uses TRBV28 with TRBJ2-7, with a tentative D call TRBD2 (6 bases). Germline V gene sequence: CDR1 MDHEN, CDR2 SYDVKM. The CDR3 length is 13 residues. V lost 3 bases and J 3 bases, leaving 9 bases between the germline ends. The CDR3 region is CASSFGGSYEQYF. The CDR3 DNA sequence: TGTGCCAGCAGTTTTGGGGGGAGCTACGAGCAGTACTTC.

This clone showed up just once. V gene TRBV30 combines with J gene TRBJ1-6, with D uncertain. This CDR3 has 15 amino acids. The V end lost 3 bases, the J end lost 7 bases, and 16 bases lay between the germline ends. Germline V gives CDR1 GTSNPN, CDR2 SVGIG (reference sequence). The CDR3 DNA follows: TGTGCCTGGAGAGGTACAGCAGCTAAAAATTCACCCCTCCACTTT. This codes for CAWRGTAAKNSPLHF. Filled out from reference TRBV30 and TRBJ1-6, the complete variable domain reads SQTIHQWPATLVQPVGSPLSLECTVEGTSNPNLYWYRQAAGRGLQLLFYSVGIGQISSEVPQNLSASRPQDRQFILSSKKLLLSDSGFYLCAWRGTAAKNSPLHFGNGTRLTVT.

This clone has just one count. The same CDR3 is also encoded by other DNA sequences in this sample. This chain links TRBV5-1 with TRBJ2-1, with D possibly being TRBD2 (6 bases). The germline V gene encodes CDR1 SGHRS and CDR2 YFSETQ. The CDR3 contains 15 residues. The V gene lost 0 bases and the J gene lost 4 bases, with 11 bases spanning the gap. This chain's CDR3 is CASSLDSGSYNEQFF. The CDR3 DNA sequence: TGCGCCAGCAGCTTGGATAGCGGTTCTTACAATGAGCAGTTCTTC. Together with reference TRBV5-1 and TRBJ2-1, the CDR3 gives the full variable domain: KAGVTQTPRYLIKTRGQQVTLSCSPISGHRSVSWYQQTPGQGLQFLFEYFSETQRNKGNFPGRFSGRQFSNSRSEMNVSTLELGDSALYLCASSLDSGSYNEQFFGPGTRLTVL.

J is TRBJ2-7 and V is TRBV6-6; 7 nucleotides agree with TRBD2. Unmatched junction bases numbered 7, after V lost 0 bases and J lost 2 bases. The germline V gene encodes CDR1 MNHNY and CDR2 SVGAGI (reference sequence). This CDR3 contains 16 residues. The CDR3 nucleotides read TGTGCCAGCAGTTACTCTCGGCTAGCGGATACCTACGAGCAGTACTTC. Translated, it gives CASSYSRLADTYEQYF.

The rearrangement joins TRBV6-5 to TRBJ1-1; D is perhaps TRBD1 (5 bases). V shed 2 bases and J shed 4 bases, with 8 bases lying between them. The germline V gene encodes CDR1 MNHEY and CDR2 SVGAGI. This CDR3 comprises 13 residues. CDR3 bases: TGTGCCAGCAGTTACGACAGAGCCACTGAAGCTTTCTTT. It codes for CASSYDRATEAFF.

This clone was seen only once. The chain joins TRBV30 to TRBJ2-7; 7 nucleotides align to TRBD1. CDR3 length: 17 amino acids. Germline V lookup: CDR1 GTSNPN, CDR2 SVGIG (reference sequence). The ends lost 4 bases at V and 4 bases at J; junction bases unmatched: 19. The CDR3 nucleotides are TGTGCCTGGATCGTATCCCCTAAAACAGGGGACGAGTACGAGCAGTACTTC. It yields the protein CAWIVSPKTGDEYEQYF.